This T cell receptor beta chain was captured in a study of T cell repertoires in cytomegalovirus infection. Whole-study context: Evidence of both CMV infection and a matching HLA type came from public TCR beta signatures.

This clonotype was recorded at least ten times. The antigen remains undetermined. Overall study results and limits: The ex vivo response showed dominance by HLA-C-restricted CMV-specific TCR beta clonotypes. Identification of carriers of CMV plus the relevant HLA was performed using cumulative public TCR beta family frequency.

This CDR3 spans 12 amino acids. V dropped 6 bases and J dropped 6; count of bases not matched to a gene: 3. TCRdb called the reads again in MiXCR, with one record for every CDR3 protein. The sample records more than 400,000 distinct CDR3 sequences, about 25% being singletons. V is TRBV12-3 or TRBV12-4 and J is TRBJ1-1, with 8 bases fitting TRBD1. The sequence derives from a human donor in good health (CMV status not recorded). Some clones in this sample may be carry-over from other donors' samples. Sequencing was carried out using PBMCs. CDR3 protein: CASSQTGAEAFF. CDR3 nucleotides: TGTGCCAGCAGCCAGACAGGGGCTGAAGCTTTCTTT.